Below, 9 T cell receptor beta chains from the same sample are listed, as sequenced in a study of blood T cell repertoires in COVID-19 (TCRdb year 2020). Libraries were prepared through the immunoSEQ multiplex PCR assay. Imported from immuneACCESS, the table was reduced by TCRdb to in-frame sequences with V and J called. These copies leave out some clones; in studies compared against another copy, an unresolved V gene accounts for under half, and the cause of the remainder is not known. The sample data list some 200,000 clones, and around 82% of these were observed just once. The ten largest clones add up to 6.5% to 9.5% of the sample. Sequenced input: PBMCs or T cells enriched from blood (not recorded which). These receptor sequences come from a man in his forties or fifties who had recovered from COVID-19.

In its sample, this clone was seen once. The chain carries TRBV19 and TRBJ2-5; D might be TRBD2 (7 bases). The germline CDR1 and CDR2 sequences are LNHDA and SQIVND (reference sequence). The CDR3 has 21 amino acids. V was trimmed by 3 bases and J by 5 bases, leaving 34 bases between them. CDR3 residues: CASSIRRPLITGGPLWETQYF. Written as DNA, the CDR3 is TGTGCCAGTAGTATTCGCAGGCCCCTCATTACCGGGGGGCCTCTATGGGAGACCCAGTACTTC.

The chain uses TRBV6-6 and TRBJ1-1; tentative D call: TRBD1 (5 bases). The germline CDR1 and CDR2 sequences are MNHNY and SVGAGI (reference sequence). Trimming removed 6 bases from V and 2 bases from J, with 10 bases in between. CDR3 length: 13 amino acids. In DNA, the CDR3 is TGTGCCAGCAGACCAGGGTCTAACACTGAAGCTTTCTTT. As protein: CASRPGSNTEAFF.

J is TRBJ2-1 and V is TRBV5-1; 12 nucleotides line up with TRBD2. Losses at the gene ends were 0 bases for V and 4 bases for J; bases not matched to a gene: 5. The V gene's germline CDR1 is SGHRS and CDR2 YFSETQ. This CDR3 has 17 amino acids. CDR3 nucleotides: TGCGCCAGCAGCTTGGCCCCTAGCGGGGGGGTATACAATGAGCAGTTCTTC. Its translation is CASSLAPSGGVYNEQFF.

The chain links TRBV12-5 to TRBJ1-5; no clear D gene. Germline V lookup: CDR1 LGHNT, CDR2 FRNRAP. The CDR3 loop spans 13 amino acids. The V end was cut by 6 bases, the J end by 0 bases, with 6 bases between. DNA of the CDR3: TGTGCTAGTGGGGCAGATAGCAATCAGCCCCAGCATTTT. Protein: CASGADSNQPQHF.

V usage is TRBV5-1 and J usage is TRBJ1-2; 8 bases match TRBD1. Unmatched junction bases numbered 8, after V lost 0 bases and J lost 7 bases. The CDR3 consists of 15 residues. Germline-derived CDR1 and CDR2 are SGHRS and YFSETQ. The CDR3 sequence is CASSLAMQGARGYTF. CDR3 DNA: TGCGCCAGCAGCTTGGCCATGCAGGGGGCTCGTGGCTACACCTTC.

The table lists this clone with a count of one. The V and J genes are TRBV19 and TRBJ1-2; no clear D gene. The germline gives CDR1 LNHDA, CDR2 SQIVND (reference sequence). The V end was cut by 2 bases, the J end by 4 bases, with 14 bases between. The CDR3 contains 15 residues. In DNA form, the CDR3 reads TGTGCCAGTAGTATACCGACTGCGGGAGTCTATGGCTACACCTTC. Translated: CASSIPTAGVYGYTF.

The chain carries TRBV7-9 and TRBJ1-2; 8 positions agree with TRBD1. V shed 1 base and J 4 bases; nucleotides not matched to a gene: 8. The CDR3 extends over 16 amino acids. The germline CDR1 and CDR2 sequences are SEHNR and FQNEAQ (reference sequence). This chain's CDR3 is CASSLGVRGQVYGYTF. The CDR3 coding sequence is TGTGCCAGCAGCTTAGGGGTTCGGGGACAGGTCTATGGCTACACCTTC.

The genes are TRBV7-8 and TRBJ1-5; D is unresolved. Germline-derived CDR1 and CDR2 are SGHVS and FQNEAQ. Trimming took off 1 base at V and 0 bases at J, with 7 bases between the two ends. The CDR3 contains 15 residues. The CDR3 spells CASSLEWASNQPQHF. The CDR3 DNA reads TGTGCCAGCAGCTTAGAATGGGCTAGCAATCAGCCCCAGCATTTT.

The chain employs TRBV6-4 and TRBJ2-3, with a possible D match to TRBD2 (7 bases). Germline loops: CDR1 MRHNA, CDR2 SNTAGT. V shed 2 bases and J shed 0 bases, with 12 bases lying between them. The CDR3 is 16 amino acids. The CDR3 sequence: CASSDGGASSTDTQYF. CDR3 in DNA: TGTGCCAGCAGTGACGGGGGGGCCTCTAGCACAGATACGCAGTATTTT.